This passage covers 21 T cell receptor beta chains from one sample sequenced in a study of T cells in Graves' hyperthyroidism and ophthalmopathy. RNA transcripts were the template for amplifying TCR beta CDR3 regions. The HTBI primer set drove a first-round RT-PCR of the TCR CDR3. TCRdb independently ran MiXCR on the multiplex PCR reads; one entry per CDR3 protein. The sample includes 600,000 to 650,000 distinct CDR3 sequences, around 20% of them seen just once. Source material: blood. Every receptor here comes from a man in his thirties or forties with Graves' ophthalmopathy.

This clonotype was detected many times. V and J are TRBV27 and TRBJ2-1, with D perhaps matching TRBD2 (6 bases). CDR1 is MNHEY, CDR2 SMNVEV, per germline (reference sequence). This CDR3 has 13 residues. Trimming left V 8 bases short and J 3 bases short, with 11 bases between. In DNA form, the CDR3 reads TGTGCCAGCGGACGGGGGAGCTACAATGAGCAGTTCTTC. Its protein is CASGRGSYNEQFF.

This clonotype has at least ten counts. The rearrangement joins TRBV2 to TRBJ2-1; 10 bases fit TRBD2. Germline lookup yields CDR1 SNHLY and CDR2 FYNNEI. The V and J ends lost 6 bases and 6 bases, in that order; junction bases with no gene match: 2. This CDR3 has 13 amino acids. The CDR3 DNA reads TGTGCCAGCAGAGAGCGGGAGGGCAATGAGCAGTTCTTC. Translated: CASREREGNEQFF.

This clonotype was observed a few times. The rearrangement links TRBV12-3 or TRBV12-4 to TRBJ2-2; TRBD2 might be the D (6 bases). This CDR3 is built from 18 residues. Trimming removed 4 bases from V and 1 base from J, with 19 bases in between. This chain's CDR3 is CASSSPHQPGLNTGELFF. In DNA form, the CDR3 reads TGTGCCAGCAGTTCGCCACACCAACCGGGACTGAACACCGGGGAGCTGTTTTTT.

This clonotype showed up just a few times. CDR3 sequence reads: CASTPGSITDTQYF. CDR3 bases: TGTGCCAGCACACCTGGAAGTATCACAGATACGCAGTATTTT. The chain couples TRBV28 to TRBJ2-3; D is ambiguous. The CDR3 is 14 residues long. V lost 7 bases, J lost 2 bases, and 13 bases lay in between. Germline CDR1 MDHEN, CDR2 SYDVKM.

This chain links TRBV24-1 with TRBJ2-1, with D possibly being TRBD1 (6 bases). V lost 9 bases to trimming and J lost 8 bases, with 25 bases between them. Germline-derived CDR1 and CDR2 are KGHDR and SFDVKD. The CDR3 is 16 residues long. CDR3 region: CATSLEGGDFSYEQFF. The DNA of the CDR3 is TGTGCCACCTCCTTAGAAGGGGGAGACTTTAGCTATGAGCAGTTCTTC.

For this clonotype: A much larger clonotype is one base distant, so this may be a read error. The chain uses TRBV7-2 and TRBJ2-2; D may match TRBD1 or TRBD2 (9 bases each). The V gene's germline CDR1 is SGHTA and CDR2 FQGNSA. The germline V and J ends were trimmed by 4 bases and 2 bases, with 32 bases remaining between them. The CDR3 consists of 22 residues. The CDR3 DNA reads as TGTGCCAGCAGCTGGACATATGGGGACAGGGCTCGCGGGAGGGCCAACACCGGGGAGCTGTTTTTT. Residues: CASSWTYGDRARGRANTGELFF.

The rearrangement links TRBV20-1 to TRBJ2-5, with a tentative D call TRBD2 (6 bases). Germline CDR1 reads DFQATT; CDR2 reads SNEGSKA (reference sequence). This CDR3 contains 15 residues. V lost 0 bases and J lost 2, with 13 bases in between. The CDR3, as DNA: TGCAGTGCTAGAGATCTGGCTAGCGCACAAGAGACCCAGTACTTC. This codes for CSARDLASAQETQYF.

The table lists this clonotype with many counts. The chain has TRBV29-1 and TRBJ2-7; 7 bases fit TRBD2. Per the germline V gene, CDR1 is SQVTM and CDR2 is ANQGSEA. The V gene end was trimmed by 0 bases and the J gene end by 7 bases; junction bases not matched to a gene: 15. The CDR3 extends over 16 amino acids. The CDR3 reads CSVEEGRSEGGREQYF. DNA of the CDR3: TGCAGCGTTGAAGAAGGGCGGTCAGAGGGAGGGAGGGAGCAGTACTTC.

A few counts support this clonotype. This chain connects TRBV5-1 to TRBJ1-5, with a possible D match to TRBD1 (5 bases). CDR1 SGHRS and CDR2 YFSETQ come from the germline V gene. V was shortened by 0 bases and J by 5 bases, with 12 bases between the two germline ends. This CDR3 is built from 15 residues. The CDR3 coding sequence is TGCGCCAGCAGCTTGGCCTCAGGGCCCCATCAGCCCCAGCATTTT. Translated, it gives CASSLASGPHQPQHF. Full variable domain (outside the CDR3, taken from reference TRBV5-1 and TRBJ1-5): KAGVTQTPRYLIKTRGQQVTLSCSPISGHRSVSWYQQTPGQGLQFLFEYFSETQRNKGNFPGRFSGRQFSNSRSEMNVSTLELGDSALYLCASSLASGPHQPQHFGDGTRLSIL.

The table lists this clonotype with many counts. The genes are TRBV7-2 and TRBJ2-3; D remains unclear. The CDR3 extends over 16 amino acids. Per the germline V gene, CDR1 is SGHTA and CDR2 is FQGNSA. V lost 0 bases, J lost 2 bases, and 12 bases lay in between. As DNA, the CDR3 is TGTGCCAGCAGCTTAGCGAACCCGGCGCCCACAGATACGCAGTATTTT. Protein sequence: CASSLANPAPTDTQYF.

The chain couples TRBV11-2 to TRBJ2-7; D gene ambiguous. The CDR3 covers 16 residues. Trimming left V 2 bases short and J 0 bases short, with 14 bases between. Germline loops: CDR1 SGHAT, CDR2 FQNNGV. CDR3 loop: CASSLTPGFSSYEQYF. The CDR3 region has the DNA TGTGCCAGCAGCTTAACTCCCGGTTTTAGCTCCTACGAGCAGTACTTC.

In its sample, this clonotype was seen many times. The V call is TRBV7-2, the J call TRBJ2-5, with D hard to call. Trimming removed 11 bases at V and 9 bases at J, with 10 bases between. The germline V gene encodes CDR1 SGHTA and CDR2 FQGNSA. This CDR3 spans 9 amino acids. The CDR3 protein is CALSEAQYF. The CDR3 DNA follows: TGTGCCCTGAGTGAGGCCCAGTACTTC.

A note on this clonotype: A much larger clone is a single base away; this may be a read error. The chain carries TRBV11-3 and TRBJ2-5, with TRBD2 matching 7 bases. J lost 7 bases, V lost 5 bases, and 16 bases had no gene match. The germline V gene has CDR1 SGHNT and CDR2 YENEEA. The CDR3 runs 16 residues. The chain's CDR3 is CASSRAGLVDPPTQYF. The CDR3 nucleotides read TGTGCCAGCAGCCGGGCCGGACTAGTGGACCCTCCGACCCAGTACTTC.

The DNA of the CDR3 is TGTGCCATCAGTGGGCCCGAGGGAGGGGAGGCAGATACGCAGTATTTT. It yields the protein CAISGPEGGEADTQYF. V and J are TRBV10-3 and TRBJ2-3, with TRBD2 identical over 7 bases. This CDR3 has 16 residues. Germline V gene lookup returns CDR1 ENHRY and CDR2 SYGVKD. J gave up 4 bases and V 4 bases, and 11 bases lay outside the gene matches.

In its sample, this clonotype was seen many times. V gene TRBV5-1 combines with J gene TRBJ2-7; 12 bases are a match to TRBD1. The germline V gene has CDR1 SGHRS and CDR2 YFSETQ. The junction had 4 bases not matched to a gene; V was cut back by 4 bases and J by 5 bases. This CDR3 is 14 amino acids long. The CDR3 reads CASSRDRGRNEQYF. In nucleotides, the CDR3 is TGCGCCAGCAGCAGGGACAGGGGGCGGAACGAGCAGTACTTC.

This clonotype has just a few counts. This chain connects TRBV10-3 to TRBJ2-2; maybe TRBD2 (6 bases). Looked up from germline, CDR1 is ENHRY and CDR2 is SYGVKD. Deletions cut 10 bases from V and 5 bases from J, with 20 bases between. CDR3 length: 15 residues. The CDR3 bases are TGTGCCACCGCGGAGGGGAGCGGAGTTACCGGGGAGCTGTTTTTT. Translating gives CATAEGSGVTGELFF.

The chain's CDR3 is CSVVKGNNEQFF. CDR3 in DNA: TGCAGCGTTGTTAAGGGGAATAATGAGCAGTTCTTC. This sequence joins TRBV29-1 and TRBJ2-1, with D perhaps TRBD1 (5 bases). The V end was cut by 4 bases, the J end by 7 bases, with 11 bases between. CDR1 is SQVTM and CDR2 is ANQGSEA in the germline V gene. This CDR3 contains 12 residues.

This clonotype was observed many times. This sequence joins TRBV11-2 and TRBJ2-5; D might be TRBD1 or TRBD2, each matching 5 bases. Germline V lookup: CDR1 SGHAT, CDR2 FQNNGV. V lost 7 bases, J lost 5 bases, and 23 bases lay in between. This CDR3 has 16 amino acids. The CDR3 loop reads CASTPSGPDELETQYF. The CDR3 nucleotides are TGTGCCAGCACCCCCTCGGGACCCGACGAATTGGAGACCCAGTACTTC.

This clonotype has ten or more counts. CDR3 DNA: TGTGCCTGGAGTGTTTACGGAAACACCATATATTTT. This sequence encodes CAWSVYGNTIYF. The chain carries TRBV30 and TRBJ1-3; D is undetermined. Germline V gene lookup returns CDR1 GTSNPN and CDR2 SVGIG (reference sequence). V lost 0 bases and J lost 4, with 4 bases in between. This CDR3 spans 12 amino acids.

This clonotype has ten or more counts. This chain connects TRBV6-2 or TRBV6-3 to TRBJ2-7; 10 nucleotides align to TRBD2. The germline gives CDR1 MNHEY, CDR2 SVGEGT. Trimming removed 5 bases from V and 6 bases from J; junction bases left unmatched: 10. This CDR3 spans 15 amino acids. The CDR3 reads CASSGRLAGESEQYF. The CDR3 DNA reads as TGTGCCAGCAGTGGACGTCTAGCGGGAGAAAGCGAGCAGTACTTC.

This clonotype was seen a few times. The J gene is TRBJ2-7, the V gene TRBV7-2, with 7 bases matching TRBD2. Germline CDR1 is SGHTA and CDR2 is FQGNSA. The ends lost 1 base at V and 6 bases at J; junction bases unmatched: 9. The CDR3 has 15 residues. In DNA, the CDR3 is TGTGCCAGCAGCTTAGTTGGACTAGGTCCCGGCGAGCAGTACTTC. It specifies CASSLVGLGPGEQYF. The full variable domain, in which reference TRBV7-2 and TRBJ2-7 provide the parts outside the CDR3, is GAGVSQSPSNKVTEKGKDVELRCDPISGHTALYWYRQSLGQGLEFLIYFQGNSAPDKSGLPSDRFSAERTGGSVSTLTIQRTQQEDSAVYLCASSLVGLGPGEQYFGPGTRLTVT.